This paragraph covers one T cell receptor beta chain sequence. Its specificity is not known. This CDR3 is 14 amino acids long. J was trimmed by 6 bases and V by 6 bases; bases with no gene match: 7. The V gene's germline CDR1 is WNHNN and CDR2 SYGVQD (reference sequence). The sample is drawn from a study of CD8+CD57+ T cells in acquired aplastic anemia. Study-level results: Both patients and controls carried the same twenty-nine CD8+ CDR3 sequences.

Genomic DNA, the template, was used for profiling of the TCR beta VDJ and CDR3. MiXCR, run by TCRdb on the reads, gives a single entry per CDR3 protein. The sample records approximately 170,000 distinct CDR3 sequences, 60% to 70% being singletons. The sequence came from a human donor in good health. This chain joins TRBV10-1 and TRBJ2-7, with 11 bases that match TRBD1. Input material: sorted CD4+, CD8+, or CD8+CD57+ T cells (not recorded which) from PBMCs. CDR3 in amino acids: CASRDPGTGGEQYF. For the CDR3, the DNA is TGCGCCAGCAGGGATCCCGGGACAGGGGGCGAGCAGTACTTC.